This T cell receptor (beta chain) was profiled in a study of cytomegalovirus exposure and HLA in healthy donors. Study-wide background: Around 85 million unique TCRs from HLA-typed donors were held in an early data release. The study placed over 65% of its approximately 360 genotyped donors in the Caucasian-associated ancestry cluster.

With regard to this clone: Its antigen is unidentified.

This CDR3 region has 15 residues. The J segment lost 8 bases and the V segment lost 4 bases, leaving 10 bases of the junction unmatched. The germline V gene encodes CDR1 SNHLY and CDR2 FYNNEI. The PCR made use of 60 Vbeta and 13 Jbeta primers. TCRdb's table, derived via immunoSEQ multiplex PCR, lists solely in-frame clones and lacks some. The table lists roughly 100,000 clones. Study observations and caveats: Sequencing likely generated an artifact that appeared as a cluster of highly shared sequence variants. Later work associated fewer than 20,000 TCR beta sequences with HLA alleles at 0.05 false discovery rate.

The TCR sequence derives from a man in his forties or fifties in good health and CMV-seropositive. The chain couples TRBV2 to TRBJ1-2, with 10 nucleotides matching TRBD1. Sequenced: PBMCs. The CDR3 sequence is CASSGRGQGIRGYTF. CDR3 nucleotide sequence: TGTGCCAGCAGTGGGAGGGGACAGGGGATCCGGGGCTACACCTTC.